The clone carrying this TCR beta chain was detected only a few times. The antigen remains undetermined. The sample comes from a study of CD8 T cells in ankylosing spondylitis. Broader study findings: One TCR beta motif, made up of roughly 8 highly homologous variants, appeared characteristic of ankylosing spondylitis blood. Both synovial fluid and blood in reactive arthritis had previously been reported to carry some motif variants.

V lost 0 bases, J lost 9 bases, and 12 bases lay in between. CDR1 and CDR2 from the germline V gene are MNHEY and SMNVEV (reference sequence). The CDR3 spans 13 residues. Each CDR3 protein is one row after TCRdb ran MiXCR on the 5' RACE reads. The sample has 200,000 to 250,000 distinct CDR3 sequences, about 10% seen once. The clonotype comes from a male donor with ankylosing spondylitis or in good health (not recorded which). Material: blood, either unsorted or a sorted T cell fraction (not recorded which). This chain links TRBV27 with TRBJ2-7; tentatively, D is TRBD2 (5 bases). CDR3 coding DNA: TGTGCCAGCAGTTTATCTGAGACTACCGCGCAGTACTTC. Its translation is CASSLSETTAQYF.